The present entry profiles one TCR beta chain with its context. Its cognate antigen has yet to be identified. Per-nucleotide qualities are absent, and no much larger clonotype sits a single base away. Trimming takes 5 bases off V and 5 bases off J; junction bases not matched to a gene: 10. Inclusive of the bounding cysteine and phenylalanine, the CDR3 is 15 residues long. CDR3 DNA is the only sequence kept; it has 45 bases, read in frame from the first base. CDR1 and CDR2 are read off the germline V gene as SGHRS and YFSETQ. TCRbeta CDR3 regions were amplified from genomic DNA using the immunoSEQ Assay, a bias-controlled multiplex PCR. Processing in the source paper ran as follows. Within the assay, amplification of reference gene primers was used to estimate how many nucleated cells each sample contained. To quantify the absolute abundance of each unique TCRbeta CDR3 rearrangement, sequence reads were collapsed and filtered. Productive Simpson clonality was computed per sample as the square root of Simpson's diversity index over productive rearrangements. Here the immuneACCESS table is served through TCRdb, limited to in-frame sequences with V and J called. Missing clones are a known gap in these copies; in checked studies unresolved V genes cover under half, and the rest lacks a known reason. From that table come the V and J calls and clone size; the DNA was used to work out D and trimming. This sample comprises 140,000 or so clones, 80% of them detected only once. The top ten hold approximately 3.6% of the sample.

The data derive from a study of blood T cell repertoires in COVID-19 (dated by TCRdb to 2018 to 2020). Study-wide context: Collaborator samples came from the United States, Italy and Spain and covered acute and convalescent phases of COVID-19. The prospective study material was composed of cDNA or gDNA derived from T cells, B-cell-depleted T cells, or PBMCs. Subjects who had been exposed to COVID-19, were actively infected with it, or had recovered from it provided the deeply sampled blood TCRbeta repertoires that made up the dataset. A freely available public database, intended as a resource for researchers studying the immune response to SARS-CoV-2, is where the repertoires were released. Samples came from the ongoing ImmuneRACE study (first 160 participants) plus 1,254 subjects from 6 global collaborators. Sample metadata almost always included a de-identified subject ID, COVID-19 status, age in years and sex. Where available, HLA class I and class II types were obtained from metadata supplied by the sample provider rather than from assay-based typing.

Points the paper makes about the study in general: How much clinical and demographic metadata was included differed by source and by participant, and the metadata was provided uncurated.

A second Seattle source provided samples from volunteer blood donors who had recovered from COVID-19. Whole blood was collected in K2EDTA tubes by collaborating institutions according to the institutions' own protocols. For TCRbeta analysis, collaborators shipped samples as frozen whole blood, isolated PBMCs, or DNA extracted from either of those sample types. The V gene is TRBV5-1 and the J gene is TRBJ2-1; TRBD1 aligns with 7 central bases. The sample taken for sequencing was peripheral blood. The sequence derives from a man aged 65 to 85 who had recovered from COVID-19. The CDR3 protein: CASRSRGPPDNEQFF. In nucleotides, the sequence is TGCGCCAGCAGATCAAGGGGGCCTCCCGACAATGAGCAGTTCTTC.